This entry features one T cell receptor beta chain sequence. The table lists this clonotype with a few counts. No antigen is known for it. No base qualities exist here, and no much larger clone lies one base off it. Donors were 39 systemically healthy Caucasian individuals from Russia aged roughly 6 to 100 years. Each donor gave 8 to 10 milliliters of peripheral blood, drawn into EDTA-treated Vacutainer tubes. Ficoll-Paque density-gradient centrifugation was used to isolate PBMCs, with at least 6.5 million per sample. Total RNA was extracted from PBMCs with Trizol reagent, with at least 6 micrograms obtained per sample. For every donor, an aliquot of PBMCs went through flow cytometry to measure the percentages of naive CD45RAhigh/CD27high T cells. This specimen comes from a study of blood T cells in healthy people across ages (dated by TCRdb to about 2015). Concerning the study at large: In model experiments, roughly one uniquely barcoded TCR beta cDNA molecule per two T cells was captured by template switching. Age-related changes in TCR beta repertoire diversity were measured in the study by deep sequencing normalized with unique cDNA molecular identifiers. The donors were split into four age groups: young (average 16 years), middle-aged (nearly 40), aged (more than 60) and long-lived (approximately 80). To avoid experimental bias, donors of different ages were randomly spread across the sequencing lanes. Two additional independent replicas of 1 million unique cDNA reads from the same blood draw were analyzed for two donors (one aged 18 to 30 and one aged 80 or older). Results and caveats for the whole study, not just this receptor: The CMV infection status of donors was not known, potentially confounding age-related changes in expanded clonotypes. Observed TCR beta diversity per million T cells fell roughly linearly with age, and a significant reduction was already apparent by age around 40. Compared with the aged group, the long-lived group had more naive CD4+ T cells, fewer expanded clones and increased TCR diversity, a pattern suggesting age selection. Estimates of total diversity from one million sequenced T cells were regarded as lower bounds and underestimates. Bulk unsorted PBMC profiling prevented conclusive comparison of naive and antigen-experienced compartments. A strong correlation was found between observed TCR beta diversity and the percentage of naive T cells measured by flow cytometry.

The library was made by 5' RACE. For sequencing, an Illumina HiSeq 2500 was employed. The second PCR ran for roughly 6 to 11 cycles and used a J-beta primer mix along with a sample-barcoded 5' primer. A template-switch 5' adaptor carrying 12 random nucleotides introduced a unique molecular identifier onto each TCR beta cDNA molecule. At least 2.5 million CDR3-containing paired-end reads were obtained from each sample. The Mint cDNA synthesis kit, primed by a TRBC-specific oligonucleotide, was used to synthesize first-strand cDNA from all RNA. All cDNA was treated with uracil-DNA glycosylase and then went through a first 18-cycle PCR with the universal primers M1SS and BC2_uni_R. Per the source publication's procedure: For normalization, 1 million high-quality reads were randomly selected from each sample, with every read carrying a distinct molecular identifier. Reads with shared molecular identifiers were discarded instead of being binned into consensus sequences. MiTCR, run with a Q25 quality threshold and the strictest error-elimination algorithm, handled CDR3 identification, clonotype clustering and error correction. A nonparametric unseen species model with Euler transformation was used to estimate a lower bound on total TCR beta diversity. Through fastp at Q25 and MiXCR, TCRdb rebuilt clones from the public reads, retaining in-frame beta chains. CDR3 protein sequences are deduplicated, and each keeps its most common genes and DNA. These V and J calls derive from TCRdb rather than the authors' analysis. The sample has roughly 1,500,000 distinct CDR3 sequences on record, around two fifths of them singletons. The ten largest clonotypes hold around 8% of the sample.

The junction shows trimming of 7 bases on V and 0 bases on J, and the gene matches do not reach 5 bases of it. The germline V gene supplies CDR1 MNHEY and CDR2 SVGAGI. The CDR3 starts with the cysteine, ends with the phenylalanine, and has 15 residues. Left in the record is the CDR3 DNA by itself, 45 bases read in frame from the first base. The sequence is built from TRBV6-5 and TRBJ2-5; TRBD2 lines up with 10 middle nucleotides. The TCR sequence derives from a woman between 18 and 30 years old in good health. The specimen sequenced was blood. The CDR3 region has the sequence CASNLAGGYQETQYF. The nucleotide sequence reads as follows: TGTGCCAGCAACTTAGCGGGGGGTTACCAAGAGACCCAGTACTTC.